This T cell receptor (beta chain) was captured in a study of cytomegalovirus exposure and HLA in healthy donors (dated by TCRdb to about 2017). About the study as a whole: In an earlier analysis of some 550 of the donors, around 300 Gb of sequence data and 100 million or so unique TCR beta sequences from 150 million to 200 million T cells were reported. An early release that covered about 600 HLA-typed donors contained around 300 gigabases of sequencing data and tens of millions of unique TCR sequences. Of the 398 genotyped donors, about 84% fell in the genetic ancestry cluster associated with self-reported Caucasian donors. The study was designed to test whether signatures of past pathogen exposure could be identified by cataloging public T cell receptors. The T cell repertoires of 666 subjects were profiled by immunosequencing and related to cytomegalovirus serostatus. Besides the first cohort of roughly 700 subjects, a separate validation cohort made up of roughly 130 different subjects was used. The study combined high-throughput TCR immunosequencing, statistical association of individual TCRs with disease status, and machine learning to predict cytomegalovirus infection status. A later analysis re-analyzed previously published TCR beta repertoires from approximately 670 donors and added high-resolution HLA genotyping to study TCR occurrence patterns. In the later analysis, no new phenotypic data were used to find candidate immune exposures; instead, reliance was placed on TCR beta sequences and their occurrence across donors. An earlier analysis of approximately 630 of the donors applied high-throughput TCR beta sequencing to assess whether each TCR beta V gene segment acted as functional or pseudogenic. Donor age, sex, ethnicity and CMV serostatus were collected together with the repertoire data. A later genetic analysis used genome-wide SNP genotypes for about 60% of the roughly 670 donors, treating that subset as a discovery cohort. Every repertoire in the discovery cohort had been generated on one and the same sequencing platform. Class I and class II HLA loci were covered by the typing at four-digit resolution. Typing coverage differed by locus: A, B, C, DRB1 and DQB1 were typed in about 620-640 donors, DQA1 in about 510, DPA1 in approximately 610, and DPB1 in 400 to 490. Four to six DR-DQ haplotypes were handled as single units for association and clustering, since linkage in the cohort was strong. Across approximately 400 genotyped donors of the cohort, an average of roughly 250,000 unique TCR beta nucleotide sequences per donor were sequenced, and roughly a sixth of those sequences were non-productive. What the research found in general, with its limitations: In a later genetic analysis, a missense DCLRE1C variant was associated with V-gene and J-gene trimming of TCR beta chains, and the association was replicated in an independent cohort. The presence/absence analyses assumed that sequencing depth was roughly uniform across donors, and that assumption may not be true. In a later analysis, HLA-associated TCR beta chains showed more clonal expansion and lower generation probabilities than non-associated chains that were equally common. Cytomegalovirus status was reported to be diagnosed by the classifier with high specificity and sensitivity in both the original and validation cohorts. It was suggested by the authors that the approach could potentially be generalized to other disease states and immunological phenotypes. An earlier analysis of 587 of the donors showed that most TCR beta V segments appeared in productive rearrangements either about 87% or about 30% of the time, which broadly matched IMGT annotations. A cluster of highly shared sequence variants was judged likely to represent a technical artifact of the sequencing pipeline. A total of fewer than 200 TCR beta chains were listed by the study as associated with cytomegalovirus. Because the 87-base-pair reads could not distinguish some IMGT-functional V segments, including TRBV6-2 and TRBV6-3, those segments were excluded. Several of the top co-occurrence clusters appeared to be linked to parvovirus B19, influenza, CMV and Epstein-Barr virus, according to a later analysis. A later analysis found that most CMV-associated TCR beta chains appeared HLA-restricted, with HLA associations seemingly driven largely by CMV exposure. A later analysis associated approximately 17,000 TCR beta sequences with specific HLA alleles at a false discovery rate of 0.05. Most TCR sequences were seen in very few donors, while some public TCRs were found in many individuals. Because counts were too low, roughly 16 rarely observed V segments, including chromosome 9 orphons, were left out of the earlier analysis of a few hundred of the donors. Linkage disequilibrium might explain the correlated functional status among segregating V segments, but an unknown experimental factor could not be excluded. A later analysis found that TCR association rates varied across HLA loci, with DRB1 alleles showing the most associated TCRs and HLA-C alleles the fewest. A further reported finding was that TCR beta sequences accurately predicted the HLA-A and HLA-B alleles for most subjects in the first cohort. This cohort had only TCR beta chains sequenced, and the lack of alpha or paired-chain data limited which features could be detected. HLA typing was unavailable for some donors at each locus, so association tests used only the typed subset. Assigning TCR associations to individual alleles was difficult when HLA alleles, especially DR and DQ, strongly co-occurred. In a later genetic analysis, fewer N-insertions in productive TCRs were reported among donors in an Asian-associated ancestry cluster than the roughly 700-donor mean. The only immune exposure information available for the cohort was CMV serostatus. A few of the identified cytomegalovirus-associated TCR beta chains were confirmed in vitro to be specific for cytomegalovirus antigens.

In regard to this clone: What this receptor recognizes is not known. There are no base qualities to consult, and no much larger clone falls within one base.

The cohort was made up of 666 healthy bone marrow donors. All cohort members were sampled while nominally healthy, although unrecorded immune exposures were likely present. The donor tested CMV seronegative, placing the donor among the 350 or so seronegative members of the cohort. A peripheral blood sample was provided by each donor, and peripheral blood mononuclear cells were used for TCR beta sequencing. Genomic DNA was extracted from the blood cell samples with the Qiagen DNeasy Blood Extraction Kit. The germline V gene specifies MNHEY as CDR1 and SVGAGI as CDR2. From cysteine to phenylalanine, the CDR3 is 14 amino acids long. Only CDR3 DNA is held: 42 bases, read in frame from base 1. The V end loses 4 bases and the J end loses 7 bases, and a stretch of 16 bases separates them. The library was built by means of the immunoSEQ multiplex PCR assay. A mixture of 60 forward primers for TCR Vbeta segments and 13 reverse primers for TCR Jbeta segments was used in the multiplex PCR. Amplification of the CDR3 region of rearranged TCR beta genes was performed with a multiplex PCR assay on genomic DNA. The Illumina HiSeq System was used to sequence the amplified TCR beta libraries as 87-base-pair reads. The study's processing was this. A later analysis counted approximately 84 million unique TCR beta chains across the 650 to 800 repertoires, and some 11 million of these chains were shared by at least two donors. Raw reads were error-corrected and collapsed into unique sequences by a nearest-neighbor algorithm in which closely related sequences were merged to remove PCR and sequencing errors. Alignment of CDR3 sequences to IMGT reference sequences was used to assign V, D and J gene segments. For a sequence to be retained, at least a six-nucleotide match to both a V gene segment and a J gene segment was required. A rearrangement was called productive if the CDR3 had no stop codons and remained in frame with V and J, and every other rearrangement was called non-productive. Following IMGT convention, CDR3 was defined as the stretch from the second conserved V-encoded cysteine up to the conserved J-encoded phenylalanine. In an earlier analysis of around 570 of the donors, sequences lacking an unambiguous match to a single V gene segment were excluded. In an earlier analysis of approximately 590 of the donors, a V segment was called functional when productive rearrangements were above 56.7%, and segregating when the standard deviation between donors exceeded 5%. A statistical classification framework was developed to diagnose cytomegalovirus status using the catalog of TCR beta chain sequences. V and J gene assignment, in a later analysis, came from comparing TCR nucleotide sequences with IMGT/GENE-DB human TR gene sequences. Using the TCRdist pipeline, a later analysis assigned CDR3 sequences along with most-parsimonious VDJ recombination scenarios. In a later analysis, each TCR beta chain was defined by its CDR3 amino acid sequence together with its V-gene family, and reads lacking a unique V-gene family were excluded. To address suspected cross-contamination and a sequencing artifact, a later analysis removed roughly 580 highly shared, low-generation-probability nucleotide sequences. In a later analysis, a clonal expansion index was calculated for each public chain from normalized within-repertoire ranks of inferred template counts. In a later analysis, generation probabilities were computed using a VDJ recombination model fitted to out-of-frame rearrangements, and the results were checked against IGoR. In a later analysis, hypergeometric tests were used to score TCR-TCR, TCR-HLA and TCR-CMV co-occurrence, with a repertoire-size bias correction applied to TCR pairs. To estimate false discovery rates, a later analysis permuted the HLA or CMV assignments 20 times. In a later analysis, co-occurring TCRs were grouped with DBSCAN, and TCRdist sequence similarity was added when clustering was performed within HLA-allele-positive subsets. Repertoires with fewer than 30,000 or more than 120,000 public chains were left out of co-occurrence clustering, as were several repertoires with anomalous nucleotide sharing. Held by TCRdb, this immuneACCESS table contains in-frame sequences only and omits some clones. Under half of the omission traces to an unresolved V gene where checked; the cause of the rest is unknown. V, J and clone size are taken as reported in that table, and D and trimming were inferred from the DNA itself. A total of approximately 97,000 clones appear in this sample, approximately 82% of them only once. The ten top clones hold 2.5% to 3% of the sample.

Sequencing was carried out using PBMCs. The rearrangement combines TRBV6-5 with TRBJ1-1; TRBD1 is perhaps the D gene, given 6 matching bases. The clonotype was recovered from a man in his forties in good health and CMV-seronegative. The CDR3 reads CASSSLGQKIEAFF. At the DNA level, the sequence is TGTGCCAGCAGTTCTTTAGGACAGAAGATTGAAGCTTTCTTT.